The next 26 T cell receptor beta chains were all read from a single sample in a study of blood T cell repertoires in COVID-19. The repertoire was sequenced with immunoSEQ multiplex PCR; TCRdb's copy has only in-frame clones and lacks some. The sample has about 350,000 clones; around nine tenths are singletons. Sequencing was done on a sample of PBMCs or T cells enriched from blood (not recorded which). Receptor source: a woman aged 30 to 39 who had been exposed to COVID-19.

This clone has a single count. J is TRBJ1-1 and V is TRBV2, with 7 bases identical to TRBD1. This CDR3 comprises 13 residues. CDR1 and CDR2 from the germline V gene are SNHLY and FYNNEI. V shed 10 bases and J 1 base; nucleotides not matched to a gene: 6. The CDR3 region has the DNA TGTGCCACCGTAGGACAGGAGAACACTGAAGCTTTCTTT. Amino acid sequence: CATVGQENTEAFF.

This chain links TRBV14 with TRBJ2-7; perhaps TRBD1 as D (5 bases). The germline V gene has CDR1 SGHDN and CDR2 FVKESK. This CDR3 contains 16 residues. V was trimmed by 0 bases and J by 7 bases, leaving 19 bases between them. CDR3 loop: CASSQDPPQGLWEQYF. The CDR3 region has the DNA TGTGCCAGCAGCCAAGACCCCCCCCAGGGCCTCTGGGAGCAGTACTTC.

The V call is TRBV5-1, the J call TRBJ1-5; TRBD1 might be the D (5 bases). CDR3 length equals 15 residues. Germline V lookup: CDR1 SGHRS, CDR2 YFSETQ. Trimming stripped 2 bases from V and 2 bases from J, with 11 bases between. The CDR3 nucleotides are TGCGCCAGCAGCTTCGGGGGACTCGGCAATCAGCCCCAGCATTTT. This gives the protein CASSFGGLGNQPQHF.

V and J are TRBV25-1 and TRBJ1-5, with 7 bases that match TRBD1. The CDR3 spans 15 residues. Trimming cost V 3 bases and J 4 bases; bases outside gene matches: 6. Germline V CDR1 and CDR2: MGHDK, SYGVNS. DNA of the CDR3: TGTGCCAGCAGTGATAGCGGGACAGCGAATCAGCCCCAGCATTTT. Amino acids: CASSDSGTANQPQHF.

The chain recombines TRBV3-1 (or the pseudogene TRBV3-2) with TRBJ2-7, with a possible D match to TRBD1 (6 bases). This CDR3 region has 14 residues. CDR1 is LGHDT and CDR2 is YNNKEL in the germline V gene (reference sequence). With 2 bases removed from V and 2 bases from J, the gap between germline ends came to 10 bases. In DNA form, the CDR3 reads TGTGCCAGCAGCCAACTTACAGGGCCCTACGAGCAGTACTTC. It yields the protein CASSQLTGPYEQYF.

This clone was observed a single time. The chain links TRBV4-2 to TRBJ1-5; TRBD1 matches 7 bases. V lost 4 bases, J lost 3 bases, and 12 bases stayed unmatched. The germline V gene has CDR1 LGHNA and CDR2 YNFKEQ. The CDR3 contains 17 residues. CDR3 nucleotides: TGTGCCAGCAGCCTCATTCCGACAGGGCTCTCCAATCAGCCCCAGCATTTT. It specifies CASSLIPTGLSNQPQHF.

The rearrangement links TRBV9 to TRBJ2-3, with TRBD2 matching 16 bases. Germline CDR1 SGDLS, CDR2 YYNGEE. CDR3 length: 16 amino acids. The junction had 5 bases not matched to a gene; V was cut back by 4 bases and J by 6 bases. This CDR3 is CASSPRGLAGGDTQYF. The CDR3 DNA is TGTGCCAGCAGCCCACGGGGACTAGCGGGAGGGGATACGCAGTATTTT.

The chain carries TRBV29-1 and TRBJ1-4, with a tentative D call TRBD1 (6 bases). Germline CDR1 and CDR2: SQVTM and ANQGSEA. V was trimmed by 7 bases and J by 0 bases, leaving 12 bases between them. There are 14 residues in the CDR3. DNA for the CDR3: TGCAGCGCCACAGGGATTGCAACTAATGAAAAACTGTTTTTT. Translation gives CSATGIATNEKLFF.

This sequence joins TRBV5-6 and TRBJ2-7; TRBD2 matches at 12 bases. Looked up from germline, CDR1 is SGHDT and CDR2 is YYEEEE. The CDR3 has 17 amino acids. V shed 3 bases, J shed 0 bases, and the junction held 7 bases outside the gene matches. The CDR3 region is CASSSRTSGVSSYEQYF. The CDR3 region has the DNA TGTGCCAGCAGCTCCCGGACTAGCGGGGTAAGCTCCTACGAGCAGTACTTC.

The chain joins TRBV12-3 or TRBV12-4 to TRBJ1-1, with D unresolved. V lost 6 bases to trimming and J lost 4 bases, with 9 bases between them. The CDR3 is 12 amino acids. This CDR3 reads CASSPPGTEAFF. Here the CDR3 DNA reads TGTGCCAGCAGCCCCCCCGGCACTGAAGCTTTCTTT.

The chain combines TRBV24-1 with TRBJ2-2, with 10 bases fitting TRBD1. CDR3 length: 15 residues. J gave up 6 bases and V 6 bases, and 6 bases lay outside the gene matches. Germline V gives CDR1 KGHDR, CDR2 SFDVKD. The CDR3 DNA is TGTGCCACCAGTCGGGGACAGGGGATGCCCGGGGAGCTGTTTTTT. This sequence encodes CATSRGQGMPGELFF.

The chain links TRBV5-1 to TRBJ2-7; 10 bases match TRBD2. Germline CDR1 reads SGHRS; CDR2 reads YFSETQ. The CDR3 has 17 residues. Losses at the gene ends were 2 bases for V and 1 base for J; bases not matched to a gene: 9. In nucleotides, the CDR3 is TGCGCCAGCAGCTTCGGACTAGCGGAAAATCTATCCTACGAGCAGTACTTC. Encoded protein: CASSFGLAENLSYEQYF.

This sequence joins TRBV7-3 and TRBJ2-5; 7 bases are a match to TRBD2. V was pared by 5 bases and J by 5 bases, with 5 bases of the junction left unmatched. The CDR3 has 13 residues. Germline CDR1 and CDR2: SGHTA and FQGTGA. Written as DNA, the CDR3 is TGTGCCAGCAGCCCCTTCGGGGGGGAGACCCAGTACTTC. It specifies CASSPFGGETQYF.

The genes are TRBV5-4 and TRBJ1-6, with TRBD1 as a possible D gene (5 bases). The germline V gene has CDR1 SGHNT and CDR2 YYREEE (reference sequence). The ends were cut back, 2 bases at V and 10 bases at J, with 28 bases in the middle. The CDR3 is 19 amino acids. The CDR3 sequence is CASSLLSPGRVGWSSPLHF. The CDR3 DNA sequence: TGTGCCAGCAGCTTATTGAGCCCAGGCAGGGTCGGGTGGAGCTCACCCCTCCACTTT.

V gene TRBV29-1 combines with J gene TRBJ2-1, with 7 bases identical to TRBD2. CDR1 and CDR2 from the germline V gene are SQVTM and ANQGSEA. Trimming cost V 6 bases and J 6 bases; bases outside gene matches: 14. The CDR3 contains 15 residues. Here the CDR3 DNA reads TGCAGCGTCCCTAGAGTCTTGCGGGAGATCAATGAGCAGTTCTTC. Protein: CSVPRVLREINEQFF.

The chain recombines TRBV28 with TRBJ1-5; D unclear. CDR3 length equals 13 residues. CDR1 and CDR2 (germline): MDHEN, SYDVKM. The V and J ends lost 3 bases and 0 bases respectively, with 3 bases between them. The CDR3 DNA sequence: TGTGCCAGCAGTTTGTATAGCAATCAGCCCCAGCATTTT. Translated, it gives CASSLYSNQPQHF.

Written as DNA, the CDR3 is TGTGCCAGCAGCTCCACCCAGGCCGCGCAGTATTTT. It encodes CASSSTQAAQYF. This chain links TRBV7-2 with TRBJ2-3; D is ambiguous. CDR3 length equals 12 residues. Trimming pared 4 bases from V and 10 bases from J, leaving 12 bases between. The germline CDR1 and CDR2 sequences are SGHTA and FQGNSA.

The chain combines TRBV19 with TRBJ2-1; D call uncertain. CDR3 length equals 13 residues. Trimming took off 1 base at V and 5 bases at J, with 6 bases between the two ends. Germline V gene sequence: CDR1 LNHDA, CDR2 SQIVND (reference sequence). The CDR3 here is CASSIVQNNEQFF. CDR3 in DNA: TGTGCCAGTAGTATAGTTCAGAACAATGAGCAGTTCTTC.

In DNA, the CDR3 is TGTGCCAGCAGCTTATACCCCCGGACTAGCGGGAGGACGCAGCAAGAGACCCAGTACTTC. Protein sequence: CASSLYPRTSGRTQQETQYF. The rearrangement joins TRBV7-3 to TRBJ2-5; 14 nucleotides match TRBD2. Germline values: CDR1 SGHTA, CDR2 FQGTGA. CDR3 length equals 20 residues. After removal of 2 bases from V and 2 bases from J, the junction contained 13 bases not matched to a gene.

This chain uses TRBV5-1 with TRBJ1-6; D call uncertain. The V gene lost 0 bases and the J gene lost 9 bases, with 13 bases spanning the gap. Germline V CDR1 and CDR2: SGHRS, YFSETQ. This CDR3 spans 15 amino acids. The CDR3 loop is CASSLAGSLGSPLHF. The DNA of the CDR3 is TGCGCCAGCAGCTTGGCCGGGTCCCTGGGTTCACCCCTCCACTTT. Full variable domain (remainder filled in from reference TRBV5-1 and TRBJ1-6): KAGVTQTPRYLIKTRGQQVTLSCSPISGHRSVSWYQQTPGQGLQFLFEYFSETQRNKGNFPGRFSGRQFSNSRSEMNVSTLELGDSALYLCASSLAGSLGSPLHFGNGTRLTVT.

The V gene is TRBV3-1 (or the pseudogene TRBV3-2), the J gene TRBJ1-5; D might be TRBD1 (5 bases). In germline, CDR1 is LGHDT, CDR2 YNNKEL (reference sequence). Trimming removed 3 bases from V and 7 bases from J, with 16 bases in between. This CDR3 region has 15 residues. For the CDR3, the DNA is TGTGCCAGCAGCCACTCTGATCGGGGGGTCCAGCCCCAGCATTTT. Translated: CASSHSDRGVQPQHF.

The chain uses TRBV28 and TRBJ1-5, with D perhaps matching TRBD1 (5 bases). Per the germline V gene, CDR1 is MDHEN and CDR2 is SYDVKM. V gave up 8 bases and J gave up 6 bases, with 17 bases separating them. CDR3 length equals 14 residues. The CDR3 region is CASRTSQGGQPQHF. The CDR3 DNA sequence: TGTGCCAGCCGAACCTCTCAGGGAGGTCAGCCCCAGCATTTT.

V usage is TRBV27 and J usage is TRBJ2-1; 10 nucleotides line up with TRBD2. V lost 6 bases and J lost 2; bases outside the gene matches: 10. The germline CDR1 and CDR2 sequences are MNHEY and SMNVEV (reference sequence). The CDR3 extends over 17 amino acids. The CDR3 region has the DNA TGTGCCAGCAGGAAAACCGGGACTAGCGCCACCTACAATGAGCAGTTCTTC. This gives the protein CASRKTGTSATYNEQFF.

This clone was found a few times. The chain carries TRBV29-1 and TRBJ1-1, with 7 bases lining up with TRBD1. Germline V gives CDR1 SQVTM, CDR2 ANQGSEA. The CDR3 length is 10 residues. V lost 5 bases and J lost 7; bases outside the gene matches: 1. The CDR3 bases are TGCAGCGTTCGGACAGGTGAAGCTTTCTTT. Translated, it gives CSVRTGEAFF.

The genes are TRBV4-2 and TRBJ2-7; D gene uncertain. This CDR3 contains 15 residues. V was cut by 0 bases and J by 3 bases, with 12 bases left in between. Germline V gene sequence: CDR1 LGHNA, CDR2 YNFKEQ. CDR3 protein: CASSQESEHHYEQYF. DNA of the CDR3: TGTGCCAGCAGCCAAGAGTCTGAGCACCACTACGAGCAGTACTTC.

This sequence joins TRBV3-1 (or the pseudogene TRBV3-2) and TRBJ2-6, with D unclear. CDR3 length: 15 residues. From germline, CDR1 is LGHDT and CDR2 YNNKEL (reference sequence). Between the trimmed V and J ends, which lost 6 bases and 2 bases, there was a span of 11 bases. In DNA, the CDR3 is TGTGCCAGCAGTACAGTCTCGGCTGGGGCCAACGTCCTGACTTTC. Translating it yields CASSTVSAGANVLTF.